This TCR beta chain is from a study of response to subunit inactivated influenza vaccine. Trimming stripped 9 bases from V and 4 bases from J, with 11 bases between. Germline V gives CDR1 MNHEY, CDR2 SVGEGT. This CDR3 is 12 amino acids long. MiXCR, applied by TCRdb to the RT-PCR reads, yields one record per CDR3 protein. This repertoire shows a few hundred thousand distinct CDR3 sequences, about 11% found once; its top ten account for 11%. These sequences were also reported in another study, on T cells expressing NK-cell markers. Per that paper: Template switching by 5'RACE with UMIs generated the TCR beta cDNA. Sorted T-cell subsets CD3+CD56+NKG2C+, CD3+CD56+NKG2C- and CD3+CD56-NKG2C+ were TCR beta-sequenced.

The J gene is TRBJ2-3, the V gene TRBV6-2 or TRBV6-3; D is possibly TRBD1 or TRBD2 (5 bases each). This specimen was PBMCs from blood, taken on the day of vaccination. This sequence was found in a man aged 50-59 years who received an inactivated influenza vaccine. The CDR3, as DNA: TGTGCCAGTGGGGGAAGCCCAGATACGCAGTATTTT. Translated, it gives CASGGSPDTQYF.